The 22 T cell receptor beta chains below all came from one sample that was sequenced in a study of blood T cells in healthy people across ages. Using a J-beta primer mix together with a sample-barcoded 5' primer, a second PCR was run for about 6 to 12 cycles. TCRdb recomputed calls from the 5' RACE reads with MiXCR, one row per CDR3 protein. Here the sample spans over 1,300,000 distinct CDR3 sequences, around 55% being singletons. Specimen: blood. The receptor set was obtained from a man between 18 and 35 years old in good health.

This sequence joins TRBV20-1 and TRBJ2-3; D unclear. This CDR3 spans 13 amino acids. V lost 8 bases to trimming and J lost 3 bases, with 15 bases between them. Germline-derived CDR1 and CDR2 are DFQATT and SNEGSKA (reference sequence). The CDR3 nucleotides are TGCAGTTCGCTAGAAGGCGGAACAGATACGCAGTATTTT. Residues: CSSLEGGTDTQYF.

The V gene is TRBV11-2, the J gene TRBJ2-3, with D perhaps TRBD1 or TRBD2 (5 bases each). Germline-derived CDR1 and CDR2 are SGHAT and FQNNGV. The length of the CDR3 is 16 residues. V was shortened by 1 base and J by 2 bases, with 13 bases between the two germline ends. The CDR3 protein is CASSLGWDGHTDTQYF. The CDR3 bases are TGTGCCAGCAGCTTAGGTTGGGACGGCCACACAGATACGCAGTATTTT.

V gene TRBV6-5 combines with J gene TRBJ2-1; no definite D call. Per germline, CDR1 MNHEY and CDR2 SVGAGI. Trimming took off 7 bases at V and 4 bases at J, with 14 bases between the two ends. This CDR3 has 14 amino acids. CDR3 residues: CASKNSISYNEQFF. The CDR3, as DNA: TGTGCCAGCAAGAATAGTATCTCTTACAATGAGCAGTTCTTC.

The rearrangement links TRBV27 to TRBJ2-1; D tentatively reads TRBD1 or TRBD2 (6 bases each). The CDR3 is 14 residues long. V was trimmed by 5 bases and J by 9 bases, leaving 17 bases between them. CDR1 and CDR2 (germline): MNHEY, SMNVEV (reference sequence). This CDR3 reads CASSTLGGLGEQFF. CDR3 in DNA: TGTGCCAGCAGTACCCTTGGGGGGCTCGGTGAGCAGTTCTTC.

In this sample, this clonotype turned up a few times. V and J are TRBV29-1 and TRBJ2-7, with D perhaps given as TRBD1 or TRBD2 (5 bases each). The assigned J gene may be wrong: the sequence end matches TRBJ2-5 better. This CDR3 contains 13 residues. CDR1 and CDR2 from the germline V gene are SQVTM and ANQGSEA. The CDR3 spells CSVEVRGVETQYF. CDR3 DNA: TGCAGCGTTGAAGTCCGAGGGGTGGAGACCCAGTACTTC.

The chain links TRBV4-1 to TRBJ2-7; maybe TRBD2 (6 bases). V was cut by 3 bases and J by 4 bases, with 16 bases left in between. The CDR3 consists of 15 residues. CDR1 is MGHRA, CDR2 YSYEKL, per germline. The CDR3 coding sequence is TGCGCCAGCAGCCACCTCAGGGCGGGGAAGTACGAGCAGTACTTC. Translating gives CASSHLRAGKYEQYF.

This clonotype was recorded once. The chain joins TRBV9 to TRBJ2-5; tentatively, D is TRBD2 (7 bases). With the DNA end fitting TRBJ2-1 better, the J assignment may be wrong. This CDR3 spans 14 amino acids. Germline V lookup: CDR1 SGDLS, CDR2 YYNGEE. The CDR3 is CASSVAGGQETQFF. CDR3 sequence (DNA): TGTGCCAGCAGCGTAGCGGGGGGCCAAGAGACCCAGTTCTTC.

This clonotype was detected only a few times. This chain joins TRBV12-3 or TRBV12-4 and TRBJ1-2, with 7 bases aligning to TRBD1. Unmatched junction bases numbered 9, after V lost 6 bases and J lost 8 bases. The CDR3 spans 13 residues. This CDR3 reads CASSYPTGRGYTF. The CDR3, as DNA: TGTGCCAGCAGCTACCCGACAGGGAGGGGCTACACCTTC.

This clonotype was detected a few times. V and J are TRBV29-1 and TRBJ2-3; D remains ambiguous. This CDR3 contains 14 residues. Germline V gives CDR1 SQVTM, CDR2 ANQGSEA. Trimming removed 0 bases at V and 4 bases at J, with 11 bases between. DNA of the CDR3: TGCAGCGTTGAAGATTTTGGTATTTCAGATACGCAGTATTTT. Protein sequence: CSVEDFGISDTQYF.

The chain recombines TRBV7-6 with TRBJ2-3; TRBD1 matches at 10 bases. The V and J ends lost 5 bases and 6 bases, in that order; junction bases with no gene match: 8. Germline V CDR1 and CDR2: SGHVS, FNYEAQ. CDR3 length: 15 amino acids. The CDR3 nucleotides are TGTGCCAGCAGCCCAACCGGGACAGGGGTGGATACGCAGTATTTT. Amino acid sequence: CASSPTGTGVDTQYF.

The chain has TRBV27 and TRBJ2-7; D not certain. Trimming shortened V by 0 bases and J by 0 bases, and 15 bases separated the two germline ends. The CDR3 has 17 residues. Germline CDR1 reads MNHEY; CDR2 reads SMNVEV (reference sequence). CDR3 loop: CASSLSIIPSSSYEQYF. Written as DNA, the CDR3 is TGTGCCAGCAGTTTATCGATAATCCCCTCGAGCTCCTACGAGCAGTACTTC.

This clonotype was seen a handful of times. This rearrangement joins TRBV5-1 to TRBJ2-1; D not resolved. From germline, CDR1 is SGHRS and CDR2 YFSETQ. The CDR3 runs to 15 residues. Trimming cost V 1 base and J 10 bases, with 18 bases left between them. CDR3 region: CASSLPASVRDEQFF. The DNA of the CDR3 is TGCGCCAGCAGCTTGCCCGCTTCGGTCCGTGACGAGCAGTTCTTC.

This clonotype came up a few times. The rearrangement joins TRBV6-5 to TRBJ2-1; weak D call: TRBD1 (5 bases). The CDR3 has 14 amino acids. Germline V gives CDR1 MNHEY, CDR2 SVGAGI. The V end was cut by 10 bases, the J end by 5 bases, with 18 bases between. The CDR3, as DNA: TGTGCCACCTCTACGACAGACGAGAACAATGAGCAGTTCTTC. Encoded protein: CATSTTDENNEQFF.

The chain joins TRBV7-9 to TRBJ2-7, with 10 bases lining up with TRBD1. Germline V gives CDR1 SEHNR, CDR2 FQNEAQ (reference sequence). The CDR3 covers 15 residues. V was clipped by 5 bases and J by 3 bases; unmatched bases: 7. In nucleotides, the CDR3 is TGTGCCAGCAGCCCCGTGACAGGGGGCTACTACGAGCAGTACTTC. This gives the protein CASSPVTGGYYEQYF. Using reference TRBV7-9 and TRBJ2-7 for the parts outside the CDR3, the full variable domain is DTGVSQNPRHKITKRGQNVTFRCDPISEHNRLYWYRQTLGQGPEFLTYFQNEAQLEKSRLLSDRFSAERPKGSFSTLEIQRTEQGDSAMYLCASSPVTGGYYEQYFGPGTRLTVT.

This clonotype showed up many times. The rearrangement uses TRBV7-2 and TRBJ2-3; 13 bases are shared with TRBD2. The ends lost 6 bases at V and 1 base at J; junction bases unmatched: 4. This CDR3 is built from 16 residues. Germline V CDR1 and CDR2: SGHTA, FQGNSA. CDR3 sequence (DNA): TGTGCCAGCAGTCTCGGGACTAGCGGGGGCACAGATACGCAGTATTTT. Protein product: CASSLGTSGGTDTQYF.

In its sample, this clonotype was seen once. V gene TRBV7-2 combines with J gene TRBJ2-5, with TRBD1 matching over 9 bases. Near its end, the DNA agrees better with TRBJ2-1, so the J call may be wrong. The germline V gene has CDR1 SGHTA and CDR2 FQGNSA. The CDR3 spans 14 residues. CDR3 sequence: CASSFTGGAETQFF. The CDR3 DNA follows: TGTGCCAGCAGCTTTACAGGGGGCGCAGAGACCCAGTTCTTC.

As DNA, the CDR3 is TGCAGCGCTGCCCGGAAATTGAACACTGAAGCTTTCTTT. Protein sequence: CSAARKLNTEAFF. The chain recombines TRBV29-1 with TRBJ1-1; D unclear. The germline CDR1 and CDR2 sequences are SQVTM and ANQGSEA. This CDR3 has 13 amino acids. Trimming took off 7 bases at V and 0 bases at J, with 12 bases between the two ends.

This clonotype was seen only a few times. This chain uses TRBV14 with TRBJ2-1; no clear D. V gave up 3 bases and J gave up 7 bases, with 10 bases separating them. This CDR3 contains 13 residues. Germline loops: CDR1 SGHDN, CDR2 FVKESK. The CDR3 spells CASSQFDANEQFF. The CDR3 region has the DNA TGTGCCAGCAGCCAGTTCGATGCTAATGAGCAGTTCTTC.

The chain combines TRBV12-3 or TRBV12-4 with TRBJ2-3; D remains ambiguous. V was trimmed by 0 bases and J by 3 bases, leaving 13 bases between them. CDR3 size: 16 residues. CDR3 bases: TGTGCCAGCAGTTTAGCTCTCCAATTAAGTACAGATACGCAGTATTTT. It encodes CASSLALQLSTDTQYF.

This chain joins TRBV10-3 and TRBJ1-1, with a possible D match to TRBD1 (6 bases). Looked up from germline, CDR1 is ENHRY and CDR2 is SYGVKD. V was pared by 11 bases and J by 0 bases, with 13 bases between. CDR3 length: 13 residues. The CDR3 bases are TGTGCCGGGCAGGACAGCTTGAACACTGAAGCTTTCTTT. Its protein product is CAGQDSLNTEAFF.

This chain connects TRBV5-1 to TRBJ1-4; D unclear. The CDR3 covers 15 residues. Trimming removed 5 bases at V and 5 bases at J, with 16 bases between. Germline lookup yields CDR1 SGHRS and CDR2 YFSETQ. The CDR3 DNA is TGCGCCAGCAGTCCCCAATCGGCCCTAAATGAAAAACTGTTTTTT. It specifies CASSPQSALNEKLFF.

The chain combines TRBV4-3 with TRBJ2-7, with D tentatively TRBD1 (6 bases). Germline V gene lookup returns CDR1 LGHNA and CDR2 YSLEER. Trimming shortened V by 1 base and J by 3 bases, and 16 bases separated the two germline ends. This CDR3 contains 16 residues. The CDR3 nucleotides read TGCGCCAGCAGCCAAGTTCAGGGGACATTACTCTACGAGCAGTACTTC. Translated: CASSQVQGTLLYEQYF.